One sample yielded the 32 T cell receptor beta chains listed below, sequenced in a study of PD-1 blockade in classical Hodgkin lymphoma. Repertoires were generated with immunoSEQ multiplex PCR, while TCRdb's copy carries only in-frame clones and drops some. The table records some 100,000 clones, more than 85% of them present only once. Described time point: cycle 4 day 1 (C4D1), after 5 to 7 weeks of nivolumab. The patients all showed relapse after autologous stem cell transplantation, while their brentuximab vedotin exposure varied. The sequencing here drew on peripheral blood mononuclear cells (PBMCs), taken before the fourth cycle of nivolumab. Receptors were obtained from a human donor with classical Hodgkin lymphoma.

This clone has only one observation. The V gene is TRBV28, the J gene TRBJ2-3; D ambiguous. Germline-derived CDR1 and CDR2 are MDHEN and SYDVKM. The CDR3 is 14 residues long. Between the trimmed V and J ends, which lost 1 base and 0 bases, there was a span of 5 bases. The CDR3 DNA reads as TGTGCCAGCAGTTTATTGTCTAGCACAGATACGCAGTATTTT. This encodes CASSLLSSTDTQYF.

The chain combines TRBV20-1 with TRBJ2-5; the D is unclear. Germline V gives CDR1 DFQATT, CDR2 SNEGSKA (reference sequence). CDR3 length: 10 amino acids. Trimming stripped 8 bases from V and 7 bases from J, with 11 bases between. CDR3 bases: TGCAGTTTTGGGATGGGGACCCAGTACTTC. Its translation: CSFGMGTQYF.

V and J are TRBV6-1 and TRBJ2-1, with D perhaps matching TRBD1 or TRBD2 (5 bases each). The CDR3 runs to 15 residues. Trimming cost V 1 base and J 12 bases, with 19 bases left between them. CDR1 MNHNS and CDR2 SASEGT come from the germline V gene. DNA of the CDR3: TGTGCCAGCAGTGAAGAAATGGCCGGGACCCATGCGCAGTTCTTC. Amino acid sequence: CASSEEMAGTHAQFF.

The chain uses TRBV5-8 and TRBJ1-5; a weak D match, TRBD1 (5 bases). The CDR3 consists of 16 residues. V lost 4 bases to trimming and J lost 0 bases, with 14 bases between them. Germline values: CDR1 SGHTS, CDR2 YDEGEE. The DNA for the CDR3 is TGTGCCAGCAGCCCCGGGACCGCTTATAGCAATCAGCCCCAGCATTTT. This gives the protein CASSPGTAYSNQPQHF.

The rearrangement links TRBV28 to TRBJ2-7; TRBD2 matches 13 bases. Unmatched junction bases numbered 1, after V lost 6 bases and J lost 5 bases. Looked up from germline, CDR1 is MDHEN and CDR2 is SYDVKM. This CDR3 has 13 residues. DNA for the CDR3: TGTGCCAGCAGGGGACTAGCGGGGAACGAGCAGTACTTC. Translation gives CASRGLAGNEQYF.

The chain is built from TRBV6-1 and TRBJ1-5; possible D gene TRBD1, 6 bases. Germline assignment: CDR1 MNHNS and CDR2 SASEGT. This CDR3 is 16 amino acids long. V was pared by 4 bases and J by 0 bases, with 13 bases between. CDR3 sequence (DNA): TGTGCCAGCAGTGGCGAATGGACAGTTAGCAATCAGCCCCAGCATTTT. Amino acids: CASSGEWTVSNQPQHF.

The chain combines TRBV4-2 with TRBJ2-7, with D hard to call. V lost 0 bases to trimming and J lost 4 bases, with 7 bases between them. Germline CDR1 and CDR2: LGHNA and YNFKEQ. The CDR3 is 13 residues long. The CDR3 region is CASSQDLGYEQYF. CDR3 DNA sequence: TGTGCCAGCAGCCAAGATTTAGGATACGAGCAGTACTTC.

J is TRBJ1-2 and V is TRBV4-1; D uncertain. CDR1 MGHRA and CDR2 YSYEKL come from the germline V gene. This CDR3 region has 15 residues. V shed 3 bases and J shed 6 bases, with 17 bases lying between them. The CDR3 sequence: CASSHPMKDRHGYTF. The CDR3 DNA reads TGCGCCAGCAGCCATCCCATGAAAGACCGTCATGGCTACACCTTC.

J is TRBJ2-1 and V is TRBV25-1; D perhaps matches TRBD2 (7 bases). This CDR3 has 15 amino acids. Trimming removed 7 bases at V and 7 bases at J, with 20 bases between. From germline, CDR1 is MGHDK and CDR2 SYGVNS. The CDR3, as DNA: TGTGCCAGCATCAATCGACGGGGGGCTGAGAATGAGCAGTTCTTC. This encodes CASINRRGAENEQFF.

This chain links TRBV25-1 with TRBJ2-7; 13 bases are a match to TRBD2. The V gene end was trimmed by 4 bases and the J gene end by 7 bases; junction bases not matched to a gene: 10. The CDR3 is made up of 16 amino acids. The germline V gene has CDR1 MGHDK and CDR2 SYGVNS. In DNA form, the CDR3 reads TGTGCCAGCAGTGTGGGGACGGGACTAGCGGGACTAGAGCAGTACTTC. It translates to CASSVGTGLAGLEQYF.

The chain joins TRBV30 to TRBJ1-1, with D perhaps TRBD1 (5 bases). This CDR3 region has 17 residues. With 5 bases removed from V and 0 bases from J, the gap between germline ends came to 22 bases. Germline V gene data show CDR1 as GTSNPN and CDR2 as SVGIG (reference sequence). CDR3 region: CAWGTLWDSSVNTEAFF. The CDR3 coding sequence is TGTGCCTGGGGGACCCTTTGGGATTCGAGCGTGAACACTGAAGCTTTCTTT.

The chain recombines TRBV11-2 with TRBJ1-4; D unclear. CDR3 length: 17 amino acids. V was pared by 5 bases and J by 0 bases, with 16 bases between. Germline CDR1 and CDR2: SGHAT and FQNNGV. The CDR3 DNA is TGTGCCAGCAGCCAACCTTCGCTGGACGCAACTAATGAAAAACTGTTTTTT. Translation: CASSQPSLDATNEKLFF.

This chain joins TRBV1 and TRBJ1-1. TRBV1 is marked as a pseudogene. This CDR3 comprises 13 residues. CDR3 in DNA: TGCACCAGCAGGTGGACGGCGAACACTGAAGCTTTCTTT. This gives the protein CTSRWTANTEAFF.

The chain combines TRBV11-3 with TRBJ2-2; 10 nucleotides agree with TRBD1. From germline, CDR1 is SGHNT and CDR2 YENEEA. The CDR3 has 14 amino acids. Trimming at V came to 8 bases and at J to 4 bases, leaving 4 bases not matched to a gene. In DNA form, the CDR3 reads TGTGCCAGCTCCAGGACAGGGGGCACCGGGGAGCTGTTTTTT. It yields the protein CASSRTGGTGELFF.

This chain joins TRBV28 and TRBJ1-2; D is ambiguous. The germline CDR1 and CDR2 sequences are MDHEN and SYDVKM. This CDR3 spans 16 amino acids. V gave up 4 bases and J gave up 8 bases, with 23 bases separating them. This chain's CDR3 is CASSSPGGASSRGYTF. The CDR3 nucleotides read TGTGCCAGCAGTTCCCCCGGTGGAGCTTCCTCTAGGGGCTACACCTTC.

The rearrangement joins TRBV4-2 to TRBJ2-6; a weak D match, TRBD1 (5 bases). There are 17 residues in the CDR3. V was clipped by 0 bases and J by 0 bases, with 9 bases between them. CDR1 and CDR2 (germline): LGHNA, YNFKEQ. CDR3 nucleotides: TGTGCCAGCAGCCAAGACAGGGCAAGCTCTGGGGCCAACGTCCTGACTTTC. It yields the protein CASSQDRASSGANVLTF.

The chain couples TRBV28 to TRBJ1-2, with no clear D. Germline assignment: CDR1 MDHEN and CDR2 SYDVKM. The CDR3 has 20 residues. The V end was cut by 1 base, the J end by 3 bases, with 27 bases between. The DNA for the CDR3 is TGTGCCAGCAGTTTATCATTTGTCGTATCCCCTCAGGACTGGGACTATGGCTACACCTTC. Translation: CASSLSFVVSPQDWDYGYTF.

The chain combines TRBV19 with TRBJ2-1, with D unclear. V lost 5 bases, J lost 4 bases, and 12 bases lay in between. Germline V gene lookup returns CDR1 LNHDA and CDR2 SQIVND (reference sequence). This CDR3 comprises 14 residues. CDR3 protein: CASSSSLRYNEQFF. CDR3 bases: TGTGCCAGTAGTTCGAGTTTACGATACAATGAGCAGTTCTTC.

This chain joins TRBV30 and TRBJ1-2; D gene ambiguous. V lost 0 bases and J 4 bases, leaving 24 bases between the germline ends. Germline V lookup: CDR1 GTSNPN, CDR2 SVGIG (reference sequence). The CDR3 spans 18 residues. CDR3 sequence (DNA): TGTGCCTGGAGTGTAGGTCAGCTCCCATTCCCTTATCTCTATGGCTACACCTTC. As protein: CAWSVGQLPFPYLYGYTF.

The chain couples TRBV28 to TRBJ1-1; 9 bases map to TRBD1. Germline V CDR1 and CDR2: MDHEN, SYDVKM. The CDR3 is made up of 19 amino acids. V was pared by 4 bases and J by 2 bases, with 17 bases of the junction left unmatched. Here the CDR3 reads CASSSPAGQGRRTNTEAFF. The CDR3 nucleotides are TGTGCCAGCAGTTCCCCGGCGGGACAGGGTCGGCGAACTAACACTGAAGCTTTCTTT.

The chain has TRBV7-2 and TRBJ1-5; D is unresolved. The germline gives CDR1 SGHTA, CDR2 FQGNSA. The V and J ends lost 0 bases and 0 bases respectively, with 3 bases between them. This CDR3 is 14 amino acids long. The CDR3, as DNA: TGTGCCAGCAGCTTAGCTACTAGCAATCAGCCCCAGCATTTT. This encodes CASSLATSNQPQHF.

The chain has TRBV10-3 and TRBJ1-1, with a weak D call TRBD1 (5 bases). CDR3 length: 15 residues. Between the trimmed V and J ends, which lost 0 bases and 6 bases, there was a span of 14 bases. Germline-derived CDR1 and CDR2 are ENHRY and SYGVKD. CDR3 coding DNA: TGTGCCATCAGTGAGTCGTTGGGCTGGGGGGCTGAAGCTTTCTTT. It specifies CAISESLGWGAEAFF.

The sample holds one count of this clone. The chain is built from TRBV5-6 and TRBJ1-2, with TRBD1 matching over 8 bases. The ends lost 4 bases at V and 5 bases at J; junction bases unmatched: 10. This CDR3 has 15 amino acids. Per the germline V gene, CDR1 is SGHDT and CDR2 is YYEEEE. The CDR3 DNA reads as TGTGCCAGCAGCACCGGGACAGGTCCGTGGTATGGCTACACCTTC. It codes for CASSTGTGPWYGYTF.

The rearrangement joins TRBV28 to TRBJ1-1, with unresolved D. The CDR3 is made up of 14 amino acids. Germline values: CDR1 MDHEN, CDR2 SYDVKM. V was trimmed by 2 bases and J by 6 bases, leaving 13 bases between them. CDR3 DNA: TGTGCCAGCAGTTTACAAATGGGGTTCCCTGAAGCTTTCTTT. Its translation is CASSLQMGFPEAFF.

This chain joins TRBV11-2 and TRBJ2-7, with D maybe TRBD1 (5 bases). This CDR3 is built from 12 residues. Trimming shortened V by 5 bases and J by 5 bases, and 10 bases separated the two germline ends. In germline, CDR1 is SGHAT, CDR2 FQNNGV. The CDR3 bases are TGTGCCAGCAGCCCCAGGGTTCACGAGCAGTACTTC. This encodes CASSPRVHEQYF. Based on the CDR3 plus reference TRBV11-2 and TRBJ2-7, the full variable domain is EAGVAQSPRYKIIEKRQSVAFWCNPISGHATLYWYQQILGQGPKLLIQFQNNGVVDDSQLPKDRFSAERLKGVDSTLKIQPAKLEDSAVYLCASSPRVHEQYFGPGTRLTVT.

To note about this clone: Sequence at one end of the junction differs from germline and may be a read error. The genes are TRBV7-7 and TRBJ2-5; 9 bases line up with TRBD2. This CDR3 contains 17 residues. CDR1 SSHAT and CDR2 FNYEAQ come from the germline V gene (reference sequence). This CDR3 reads CASSLLAGTLGAETQYF. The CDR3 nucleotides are TGTGCTAGCAGCTTGCTAGCGGGGACCCTCGGGGCAGAGACCCAGTACTTC.

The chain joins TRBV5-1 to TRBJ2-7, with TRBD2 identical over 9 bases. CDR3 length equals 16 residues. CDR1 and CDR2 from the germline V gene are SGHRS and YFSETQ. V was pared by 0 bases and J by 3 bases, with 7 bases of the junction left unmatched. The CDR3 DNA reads TGCGCCAGCAGCTTGGCTAATAGCGGGAGTAACTACGAGCAGTACTTC. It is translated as CASSLANSGSNYEQYF.

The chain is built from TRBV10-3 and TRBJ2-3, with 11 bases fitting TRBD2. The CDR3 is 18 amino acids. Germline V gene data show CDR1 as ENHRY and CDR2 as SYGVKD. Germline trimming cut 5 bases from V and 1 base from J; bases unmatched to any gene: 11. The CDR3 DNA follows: TGTGCCATCAGTCCCACTAGCGGGGGCCCCGGCGGCACAGATACGCAGTATTTT. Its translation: CAISPTSGGPGGTDTQYF.

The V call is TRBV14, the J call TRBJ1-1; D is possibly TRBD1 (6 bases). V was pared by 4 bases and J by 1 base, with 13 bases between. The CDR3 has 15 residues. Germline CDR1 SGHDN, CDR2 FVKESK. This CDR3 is CASSPTRTENTEAFF. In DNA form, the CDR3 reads TGTGCCAGCAGCCCAACGAGGACAGAGAACACTGAAGCTTTCTTT.

The CDR3 spells CASSLTYNNYGYTF. The DNA for the CDR3 is TGCGCCAGCAGCTTGACTTATAACAACTATGGCTACACCTTC. The chain recombines TRBV5-1 with TRBJ1-2; D remains unclear. The length of the CDR3 is 14 residues. Germline V lookup: CDR1 SGHRS, CDR2 YFSETQ. Trimming cost V 1 base and J 2 bases, with 9 bases left between them.

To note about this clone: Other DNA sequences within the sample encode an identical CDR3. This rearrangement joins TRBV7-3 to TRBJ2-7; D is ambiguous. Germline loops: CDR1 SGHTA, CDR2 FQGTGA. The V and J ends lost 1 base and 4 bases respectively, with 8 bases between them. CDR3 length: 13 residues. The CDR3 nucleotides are TGTGCCAGCAGCTTAAACGGTGGTTACGAGCAGTACTTC. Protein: CASSLNGGYEQYF. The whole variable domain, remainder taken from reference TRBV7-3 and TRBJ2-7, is GAGVSQTPSNKVTEKGKYVELRCDPISGHTALYWYRQSLGQGPEFLIYFQGTGAADDSGLPNDRFFAVRPEGSVSTLKIQRTERGDSAVYLCASSLNGGYEQYFGPGTRLTVT.

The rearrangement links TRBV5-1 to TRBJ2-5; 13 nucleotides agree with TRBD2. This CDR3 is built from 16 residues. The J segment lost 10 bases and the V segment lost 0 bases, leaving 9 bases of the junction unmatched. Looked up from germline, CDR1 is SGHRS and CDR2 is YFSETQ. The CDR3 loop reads CASSLGGLAGPGLQYF. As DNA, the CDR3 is TGCGCCAGCAGCTTGGGGGGACTAGCGGGGCCCGGGCTCCAGTACTTC.